This is a list of T cell receptor beta chains from one sample in a study of T cell responses to AZD1222 COVID-19 vaccine. Profiled with immunoSEQ multiplex PCR; TCRdb holds only in-frame clones, not every one. The data show about 140,000 clones, with 75% to 95% seen just once and 3.4% held by the top ten. Sequenced material: peripheral blood, taken on day 0 of AZD1222 vaccination. Every receptor here comes from an adult in good health. CDR3s include the opening cysteine and the closing phenylalanine or tryptophan. Each record gives: clone size, J gene, V gene, D gene, CDR3 DNA, CDR3 protein. A D gene is named only where the DNA matches it firmly. The listing skips clone size in some rows; elsewhere it reads once, few, many or a size class.

once | TRBJ1-1 | TRBV30 | - | TGTGCCTGGAGTGTGGGTGGGGGACCCCACACTGAAGCTTTCTTT | CAWSVGGGPHTEAFF
- | TRBJ1-1 | TRBV27 | - | TGTGCCAGCAGTCGTGGCAGACCCTCTGAAGCTTTCTTT | CASSRGRPSEAFF
- | TRBJ2-1 | TRBV6-4 | TRBD2 | TGTGCCAGCAGTGACTTTGGGGGAGGGCCGAAAGAGCAGTTCTTC | CASSDFGGGPKEQFF
- | TRBJ1-5 | TRBV15 | - | TGTGCCACCAGAGCGGGGAGCGGGGGGTTCAATCAGCCCCAGCATTTT | CATRAGSGGFNQPQHF
once | TRBJ2-3 | TRBV18 | TRBD1 | TGTGCCAGCTCACCTTGGACAGGGAGTCGGACAGATACGCAGTATTTT | CASSPWTGSRTDTQYF
- | TRBJ2-3 | TRBV4-3 | - | TGCGCCAGCAGCCAAGGATCACAGGGCCCCGATACGCAGTATTTT | CASSQGSQGPDTQYF
- | TRBJ2-5 | TRBV6-5 | - | TGTGCCAGCACGGGGGTAGAGACCCAGTACTTC | CASTGVETQYF
- | TRBJ2-5 | TRBV7-9 | - | TGTGCCAGCAGTGCCCTCCCGTTGGACCAAGAGACCCAGTACTTC | CASSALPLDQETQYF
- | TRBJ1-1 | TRBV19 | TRBD1 | TGTGCCAGTAGGACAGGGCCGATGAACACTGAAGCTTTCTTT | CASRTGPMNTEAFF
- | TRBJ1-2 | TRBV3-1/TRBV3-2 | - | TGTGCCAGCAGCCGAGGGACCGCTAGCGGCTACACCTTC | CASSRGTASGYTF
- | TRBJ2-3 | TRBV7-2 | TRBD2 | TGTGCCAGCAGCTTAAGCCCCAGCGGGGGGGCGAATACGCAGTATTTT | CASSLSPSGGANTQYF
- | TRBJ2-7 | TRBV4-1 | - | TGCGCCAGCAGCCAAGGGTGGGGCGTTTTCGAGCAGTACTTC | CASSQGWGVFEQYF
once | TRBJ1-2 | TRBV29-1 | - | TGCAGCGTGACGAATGACGAATTCCATTCGGCGAACTATGGCTACACCTTC | CSVTNDEFHSANYGYTF
- | TRBJ2-7 | TRBV15 | TRBD2 | TGTGCCACCAGCAGAGATCGCCTAGCGGGCTCCTACGAGCAGTACTTC | CATSRDRLAGSYEQYF
medium-sized | TRBJ2-7 | TRBV7-8 | TRBD1 | TGTGCCAGCAGCCAGGGGGCTGGAGGGTACGAGCAGTACTTC | CASSQGAGGYEQYF
- | TRBJ2-5 | TRBV6-6 | TRBD2 | TGTGCCAGCAGTCTCGGAAGGCTGGGCGGGGGACAAGAGACCCAGTACTTC | CASSLGRLGGGQETQYF
- | TRBJ2-3 | TRBV24-1 | TRBD1 | TGTGCCACCAGTGACCGGGACAGGGACTCAGATACGCAGTATTTT | CATSDRDRDSDTQYF
- | TRBJ1-4 | TRBV5-1 | - | TGCGCCAGCAGCTTGGAAACGGGGGGGAAACTGTTTTTT | CASSLETGGKLFF
- | TRBJ2-1 | TRBV21-1 | - | TGTGCCAGCAGCACCCTCAAGTTGGAGGGGCCCCAGCGGAATCACAATGAGCAGTTCTTC | CASSTLKLEGPQRNHNEQFF
- | TRBJ2-3 | TRBV7-3 | - | TGTGCCAGCATCTTAAGTGCCGGCCCGGGTACGCAGTATTTT | CASILSAGPGTQYF
- | TRBJ1-2 | TRBV7-8 | - | TGTGCCAGCAGCTTAGCGTCGGGGGCCGGGAACACCTTC | CASSLASGAGNTF
- | TRBJ2-2 | TRBV2 | TRBD1 | TGTGCCAGCAGTGGAGGGACAGGGCTTAACACCGGGGAGCTGTTTTTT | CASSGGTGLNTGELFF
- | TRBJ1-2 | TRBV7-2 | TRBD1 | TGTGCCAGCACCGTAACCCGGGACAGGGTTGATGGCTACACCTTC | CASTVTRDRVDGYTF
- | TRBJ1-2 | TRBV7-8 | - | TGTGCCAGCAGCCCTGCCGGGACAACGGGCTATGGCTACACCTTC | CASSPAGTTGYGYTF
once | TRBJ2-5 | TRBV7-9 | - | TGTGCCAGCAGCTTAAGGGCAGGACTCCAAGAGACCCAGTACTTC | CASSLRAGLQETQYF
few | TRBJ2-7 | TRBV7-9 | TRBD2 | TGTGCCAGCAGCGCTAGCGGGAGTAACGAGCAGTACTTC | CASSASGSNEQYF
- | TRBJ1-1 | TRBV7-9 | TRBD1 | TGTGCCAGCAGCCCCCGGGACAGGGAGTCCGGCACTGAAGCTTTCTTT | CASSPRDRESGTEAFF
- | TRBJ1-1 | TRBV6-5 | - | TGTGCCAGCAGCCGATACACTGAAGCTTTCTTT | CASSRYTEAFF
many | TRBJ2-7 | TRBV30 | - | TGTGCCTGGAGTGGGAGAGGACGGCCCGAGCAGTACTTC | CAWSGRGRPEQYF
- | TRBJ2-5 | TRBV5-1 | TRBD1 | TGCGCCAGCAGCGAAGGACAGGGGGCCATCAAGACCCAGTACTTC | CASSEGQGAIKTQYF
- | TRBJ2-3 | TRBV11-3 | - | TGTGCCAGCAGCCCCGGGGCAGGGATACCAGATACGCAGTATTTT | CASSPGAGIPDTQYF
- | TRBJ2-7 | TRBV27 | - | TGTGCCAGCAGTTTATCGTCAGGGGCCATCTCCTACGAGCAGTACTTC | CASSLSSGAISYEQYF
- | TRBJ1-2 | TRBV6-5 | - | TGTGCCAGCAGGGGGGAGGTGGACTATGGCTACACCTTC | CASRGEVDYGYTF